The present T cell receptor (beta chain) was sequenced within a study of early T cells in non-severe SARS-CoV-2 infection (dated by TCRdb to the early 2020s). For context, the study as a whole: Bulk RNA from unsorted whole blood was used for TCR sequencing, so alpha and beta chains could not be paired. What the study reported, not specific to this receptor: Matching against VDJdb was skewed toward anti-spike CD8 responses, likely underestimated virus-specific expansions, and missed private and CD4 specificities.

V has 6 bases trimmed and J has 4 bases trimmed; junction bases matching no gene number 8. CDR1 and CDR2 are read off the germline V gene as MGHDK and SYGVNS. Counted from cysteine to phenylalanine, this CDR3 has 15 amino acids. Of the read, only the CDR3 DNA is kept; its 45 bases are in frame from base 1. Library preparation used 5' RACE. Reads for this sample came from a NextSeq 500. To correct for sequencing error and PCR bias, the TCR library protocol tagged individual cDNA molecules with unique molecular identifiers. TCR alpha and beta chains were both sequenced, and the abundances of alpha and beta sequences in each sample were closely correlated with each other. Concerning the study's data processing: Decombinator V4 was used to annotate the V gene, J gene and CDR3 of the TCR sequences. Expanded TCRs were defined as changing significantly between any two time points under a Poisson model with p below 0.0001. TCR abundances were normalised to the total number of TCRs sequenced per sample and expressed as counts per million. TRAV1-2 paired with TRAJ12, TRAJ20 or TRAJ33 defined MAIT TCRs, while TRAV10 paired with TRAJ18 defined iNKT TCRs. VDJdb, accessed 1 November 2021, was searched for CMV, EBV and SARS-CoV-2 annotated TCRs, excluding TCRs annotated for multiple antigens. TCRdb's own reprocessing of the public reads used fastp at Q25 and MiXCR and kept productive beta chains. Rows with a matching CDR3 protein are joined into one entry that keeps the most common DNA and genes. TCRdb, not the original authors, processed these V and J calls. The sample includes roughly 45,000 distinct CDR3 sequences, with approximately 12% observed a single time. About 8.9% of the sample goes to the ten largest clones.

At least ten counts were recorded for this clonotype. What antigen it recognizes has not been identified. Within one base of it there is no much larger clone, and no base qualities were kept. A case-control design nested within a healthcare worker cohort in London, UK, was used, with weekly nasopharyngeal swab PCR tests and blood sampling performed. Healthcare workers were enrolled in the week of the UK lockdown, from 23 to 31 March 2020, and were followed every week for up to 16 weeks. The receptor was isolated from an adult who was a healthcare worker with PCR-confirmed SARS-CoV-2 infection or an uninfected control (not recorded which). The sequence joins TRBV25-1 to TRBJ2-5; the junction holds 10 bases that match TRBD2. The sample was whole blood. The DNA reads TGTGCCAGCAGCACCTCTAGCGGGAGAACAGAGACCCAGTACTTC. Its protein product is CASSTSSGRTETQYF.